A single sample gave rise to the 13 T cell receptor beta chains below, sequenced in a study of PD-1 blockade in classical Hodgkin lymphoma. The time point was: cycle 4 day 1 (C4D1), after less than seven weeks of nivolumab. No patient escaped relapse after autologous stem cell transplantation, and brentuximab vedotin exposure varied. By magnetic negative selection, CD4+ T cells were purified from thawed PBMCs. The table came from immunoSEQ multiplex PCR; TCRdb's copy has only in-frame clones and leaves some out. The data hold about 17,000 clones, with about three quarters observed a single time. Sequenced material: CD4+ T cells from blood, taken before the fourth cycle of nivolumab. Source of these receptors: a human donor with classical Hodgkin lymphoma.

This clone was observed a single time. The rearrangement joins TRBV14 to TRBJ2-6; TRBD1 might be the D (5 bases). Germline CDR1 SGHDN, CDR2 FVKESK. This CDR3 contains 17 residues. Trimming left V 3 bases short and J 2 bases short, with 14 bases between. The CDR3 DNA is TGTGCCAGCAGCCAGTCGTTGTTCAGGGCTGGGGCCAACGTCCTGACTTTC. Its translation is CASSQSLFRAGANVLTF.

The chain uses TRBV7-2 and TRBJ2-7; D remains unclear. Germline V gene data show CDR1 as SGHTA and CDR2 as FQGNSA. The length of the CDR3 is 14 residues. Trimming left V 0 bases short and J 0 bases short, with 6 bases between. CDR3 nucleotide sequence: TGTGCCAGCAGCTTAGCGGGGAACTCCTACGAGCAGTACTTC. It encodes CASSLAGNSYEQYF.

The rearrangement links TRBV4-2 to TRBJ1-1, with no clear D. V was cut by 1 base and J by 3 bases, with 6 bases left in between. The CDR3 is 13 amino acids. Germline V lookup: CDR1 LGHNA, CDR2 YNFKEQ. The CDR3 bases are TGTGCCAGCAGCCAAGTCCTGGACACTGAAGCTTTCTTT. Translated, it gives CASSQVLDTEAFF.

The DNA for the CDR3 is TGTGCCAGCACCATAGGGGGTGTGCAGTTCTTC. Its translation: CASTIGGVQFF. The chain uses TRBV27 and TRBJ2-1; D may be TRBD1 (6 bases). CDR1 and CDR2 (germline): MNHEY, SMNVEV (reference sequence). Trimming left V 7 bases short and J 12 bases short, with 13 bases between. The CDR3 is made up of 11 amino acids.

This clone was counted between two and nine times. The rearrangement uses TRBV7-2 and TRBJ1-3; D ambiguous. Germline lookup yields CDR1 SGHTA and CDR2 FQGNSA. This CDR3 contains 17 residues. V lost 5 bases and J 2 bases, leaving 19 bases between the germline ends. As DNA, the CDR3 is TGTGCCAGCAGCCTGTCCGGTCTGGTAGGGACTGGAAACACCATATATTTT. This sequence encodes CASSLSGLVGTGNTIYF.

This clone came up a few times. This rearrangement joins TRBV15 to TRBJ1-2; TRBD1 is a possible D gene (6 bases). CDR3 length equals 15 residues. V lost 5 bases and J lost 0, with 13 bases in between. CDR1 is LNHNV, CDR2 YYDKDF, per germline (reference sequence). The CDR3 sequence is CATSEPPGANYGYTF. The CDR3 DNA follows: TGTGCCACCAGCGAACCCCCAGGGGCTAACTATGGCTACACCTTC.

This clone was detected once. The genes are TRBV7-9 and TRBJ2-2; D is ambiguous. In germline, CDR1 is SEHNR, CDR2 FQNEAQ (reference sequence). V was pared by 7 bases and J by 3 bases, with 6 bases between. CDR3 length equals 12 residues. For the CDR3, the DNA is TGTGCCAGCAACCCAGACACCGGGGAGCTGTTTTTT. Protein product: CASNPDTGELFF.

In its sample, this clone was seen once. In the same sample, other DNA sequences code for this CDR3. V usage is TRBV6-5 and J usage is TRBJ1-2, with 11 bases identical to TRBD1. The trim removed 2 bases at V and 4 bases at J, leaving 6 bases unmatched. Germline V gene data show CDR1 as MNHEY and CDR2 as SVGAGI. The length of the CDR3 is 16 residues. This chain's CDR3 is CASSYIRTGGSYGYTF. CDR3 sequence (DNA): TGTGCCAGCAGTTACATTAGGACAGGGGGCAGCTATGGCTACACCTTC.

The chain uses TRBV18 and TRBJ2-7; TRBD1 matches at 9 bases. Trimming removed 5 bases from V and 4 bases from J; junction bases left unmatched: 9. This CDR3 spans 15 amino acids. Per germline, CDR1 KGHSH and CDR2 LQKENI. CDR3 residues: CASSAADRGLYEQYF. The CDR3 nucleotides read TGTGCCAGCTCAGCCGCGGACAGGGGATTGTACGAGCAGTACTTC.

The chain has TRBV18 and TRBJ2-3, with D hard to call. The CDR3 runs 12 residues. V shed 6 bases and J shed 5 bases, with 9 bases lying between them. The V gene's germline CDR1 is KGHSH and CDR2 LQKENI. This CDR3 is CASSTLGDTQYF. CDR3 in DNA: TGTGCCAGCTCCACCTTGGGAGATACGCAGTATTTT.

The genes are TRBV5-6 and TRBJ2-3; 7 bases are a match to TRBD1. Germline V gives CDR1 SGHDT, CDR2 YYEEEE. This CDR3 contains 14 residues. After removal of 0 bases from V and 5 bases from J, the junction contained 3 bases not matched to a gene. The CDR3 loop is CASSLDRGVDTQYF. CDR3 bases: TGTGCCAGCAGCTTGGACAGGGGTGTAGATACGCAGTATTTT.

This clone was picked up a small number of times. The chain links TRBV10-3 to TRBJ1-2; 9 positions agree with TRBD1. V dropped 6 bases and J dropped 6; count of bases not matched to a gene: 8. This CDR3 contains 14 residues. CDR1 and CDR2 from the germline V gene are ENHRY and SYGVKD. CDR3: CAISFGQGNNGYTF. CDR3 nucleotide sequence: TGTGCCATCAGCTTTGGACAGGGGAACAATGGCTACACCTTC.

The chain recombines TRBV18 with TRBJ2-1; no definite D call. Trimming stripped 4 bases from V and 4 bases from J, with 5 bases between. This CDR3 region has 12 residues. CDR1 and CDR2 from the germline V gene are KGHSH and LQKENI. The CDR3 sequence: CASSQGYNEQFF. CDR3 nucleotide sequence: TGTGCCAGCTCACAGGGTTACAATGAGCAGTTCTTC.